This T cell receptor (beta chain) is drawn from a study of early T cells in non-severe SARS-CoV-2 infection. Study-level background: It was bulk RNA from unsorted whole blood that was sequenced, and the chains were unpaired.

Study results and caveats: The VDJdb matching leaned toward anti-spike CD8 responses and overlooked private and CD4 specificities.

Unique molecular identifiers were attached to individual cDNA molecules. In TCRdb, the 5' RACE reads were re-called with MiXCR into one record per CDR3 protein. The sample lists tens of thousands of distinct CDR3 sequences; 20% were seen once. On this clonotype: What it binds is unknown.

The ends were cut back, 6 bases at V and 5 bases at J, with 7 bases in the middle. The germline CDR1 and CDR2 sequences are LNHDA and SQIVND (reference sequence). The CDR3 totals 12 residues. This clonotype was sampled from an adult who was a healthcare worker with PCR-confirmed SARS-CoV-2 infection or an uninfected control (not recorded which). The sample was whole blood, taken at baseline. The rearrangement uses TRBV19 and TRBJ2-2, with D unresolved. The CDR3 bases are TGTGCCAGTAGGGCGACGACCGGGGAGCTGTTTTTT. Its protein product is CASRATTGELFF.